This TCR beta chain was recovered during a study of blood T cell repertoires in COVID-19. About the study: There were acute and convalescent COVID-19 samples, and they came from the United States, Italy and Spain. Sources were T cells, B-cell-depleted T cells, or PBMCs; the material itself was cDNA or gDNA.

Per the authors' pipeline: Nucleated cell number was recorded as an estimate derived from reference gene primer amplification. Generated by immunoSEQ multiplex PCR, the TCRdb table keeps only in-frame clones and is missing some. V and J calls and clone size follow that table, whereas D and trimming were derived from the DNA. The sample lists approximately 100,000 clones, approximately 89% occurring once. Germline V gives CDR1 SGHDT, CDR2 YYEEEE. V lost 10 bases to trimming and J lost 1 base; unmatched junction nucleotides: 8. The CDR3 extends over 13 amino acids. The source material was peripheral blood. The origin of this receptor is a woman of 80 years or more in a cohort sampled during active COVID-19. This sequence joins TRBV5-6 and TRBJ2-7; 7 bases align to TRBD2. CDR3 sequence: CASRGRGSYEQYF. CDR3 in DNA: TGTGCCTCACGGGGGAGGGGATCCTACGAGCAGTACTTC.